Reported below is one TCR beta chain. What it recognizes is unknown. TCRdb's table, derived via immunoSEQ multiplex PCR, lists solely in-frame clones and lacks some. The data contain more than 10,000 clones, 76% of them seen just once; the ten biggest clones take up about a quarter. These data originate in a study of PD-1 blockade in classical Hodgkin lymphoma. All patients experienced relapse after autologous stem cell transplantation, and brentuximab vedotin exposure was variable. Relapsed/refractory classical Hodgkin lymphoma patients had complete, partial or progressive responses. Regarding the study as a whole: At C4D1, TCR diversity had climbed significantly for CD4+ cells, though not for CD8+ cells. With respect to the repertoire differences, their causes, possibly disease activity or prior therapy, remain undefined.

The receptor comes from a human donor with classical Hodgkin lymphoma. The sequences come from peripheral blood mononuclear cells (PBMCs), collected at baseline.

The CDR3 bases are TGTGCCAGCAGTGAACCCAGGGGGGACTACAATGAGCAGTTCTTC. This translates into CASSEPRGDYNEQFF. The rearrangement uses TRBV6-1 and TRBJ2-1; D perhaps matches TRBD1 (7 bases). CDR3 size: 15 residues. The V end was cut by 2 bases, the J end by 3 bases, with 11 bases between. Germline V gene lookup returns CDR1 MNHNS and CDR2 SASEGT.